This T cell receptor beta chain was identified during a study of glioma-infiltrating T cells after dendritic cell vaccination. Sequenced by immunoSEQ multiplex PCR; TCRdb stores in-frame clones only, minus some. The repertoire holds roughly 100,000 clones, with about four fifths as singletons. The CDR3 is made up of 12 amino acids. The V gene's germline CDR1 is GTSNPN and CDR2 SVGIG (reference sequence). V gave up 0 bases and J gave up 5 bases, with 8 bases separating them. The chain uses TRBV30 and TRBJ2-7; no definite D call. This receptor was taken from a human donor with glioblastoma. The sequences come from blood, collected before dendritic cell vaccination. This CDR3 reads CAWSVIGDEQYF. The CDR3 DNA is TGTGCCTGGAGTGTTATAGGAGACGAGCAGTACTTC.